These 22 T cell receptor beta chains share one sample of origin, sequenced in a study of blood T cell repertoires in COVID-19. Clones were read by immunoSEQ multiplex PCR, and TCRdb kept only the in-frame ones, dropping some. This sample has about 350,000 clones; about 88% occur once, and the top ten carry less than 9%. Sequences were obtained from peripheral blood. The receptor source for this set is a woman aged 55-75 years with COVID-19, enrolled during active disease.

The chain combines TRBV12-2 with TRBJ2-7; TRBD2, as called in the table, went unchecked against the DNA. TRBV12-2 is an annotated pseudogene. The CDR3 spans 15 residues. The CDR3, as DNA: TGTGCAAGTCGCTCGGGACTCCTCGACTCCTACGAGCAGTACTTC. Protein product: CASRSGLLDSYEQYF.

V usage is TRBV2 and J usage is TRBJ2-1, with 9 bases identical to TRBD2. CDR1 and CDR2 from the germline V gene are SNHLY and FYNNEI. The CDR3 length is 15 residues. The V gene end was trimmed by 7 bases and the J gene end by 0 bases; junction bases not matched to a gene: 4. Here the CDR3 DNA reads TGTGCCAGCAATGAGCGGGGGGCCTCCTACAATGAGCAGTTCTTC. Protein: CASNERGASYNEQFF.

V gene TRBV11-3 combines with J gene TRBJ2-1; D is possibly TRBD2 (6 bases). Germline lookup yields CDR1 SGHNT and CDR2 YENEEA. The CDR3 length is 15 residues. V lost 1 base to trimming and J lost 0 bases, with 7 bases between them. CDR3 bases: TGTGCCAGCAGCTTAGGCGGGGCCTCCTACAATGAGCAGTTCTTC. This encodes CASSLGGASYNEQFF. The entire variable domain, with the rest obtained from reference TRBV11-3 and TRBJ2-1, is as follows: EAGVVQSPRYKIIEKKQPVAFWCNPISGHNTLYWYLQNLGQGPELLIRYENEEAVDDSQLPKDRFSAERLKGVDSTLKIQPAELGDSAVYLCASSLGGASYNEQFFGPGTRLTVL.

The table lists this clone with a few counts. The chain has TRBV30 and TRBJ2-1, with TRBD1 as a possible D gene (6 bases). Germline V gene data show CDR1 as GTSNPN and CDR2 as SVGIG (reference sequence). This CDR3 has 15 amino acids. V lost 2 bases to trimming and J lost 4 bases, with 15 bases between them. The chain's CDR3 is CAWSPLGGEYNEQFF. In nucleotides, the CDR3 is TGTGCCTGGAGTCCCTTAGGGGGAGAGTACAATGAGCAGTTCTTC.

This chain links TRBV5-6 with TRBJ2-5; 7 bases line up with TRBD2. Germline V gene sequence: CDR1 SGHDT, CDR2 YYEEEE. The CDR3 extends over 13 amino acids. Germline trimming cut 1 base from V and 5 bases from J; bases unmatched to any gene: 2. This CDR3 reads CASSLWGGETQYF. CDR3 nucleotides: TGTGCCAGCAGCTTGTGGGGAGGGGAGACCCAGTACTTC.

The chain is built from TRBV6-5 and TRBJ1-3; possibly TRBD1 for D (5 bases). Germline-derived CDR1 and CDR2 are MNHEY and SVGAGI. Trimming took off 5 bases at V and 0 bases at J, with 11 bases between the two ends. The CDR3 extends over 15 amino acids. In DNA form, the CDR3 reads TGTGCCAGCAGTCCGACAGCCCACTCTGGAAACACCATATATTTT. Its protein is CASSPTAHSGNTIYF.

The J gene is TRBJ2-1, the V gene TRBV24-1, with D maybe TRBD2 (7 bases). There are 15 residues in the CDR3. V dropped 7 bases and J dropped 8 bases, with 20 bases sitting between them. The germline V gene encodes CDR1 KGHDR and CDR2 SFDVKD. The chain's CDR3 is CATRGRGALGDEQFF. In DNA form, the CDR3 reads TGTGCCACCAGGGGGAGGGGGGCCCTCGGTGATGAGCAGTTCTTC.

The chain joins TRBV7-9 to TRBJ1-1; 8 bases align to TRBD1. The CDR3 is 15 amino acids. Germline V lookup: CDR1 SEHNR, CDR2 FQNEAQ (reference sequence). V gave up 4 bases and J gave up 3 bases; unmatched junction bases: 7. CDR3 DNA: TGTGCCAGCAGCTCCAGGGGGCCGGGGGACACTGAAGCTTTCTTT. This gives the protein CASSSRGPGDTEAFF.

The V call is TRBV7-2, the J call TRBJ2-7; 8 bases agree with TRBD1. Germline CDR1 is SGHTA and CDR2 is FQGNSA. The CDR3 length is 14 residues. V trimming: 4 bases; J trimming: 0 bases; junction bases outside the gene matches: 2. The DNA for the CDR3 is TGTGCCAGCAGCTACGGACAGGGCTCCTACGAGCAGTACTTC. Translating gives CASSYGQGSYEQYF.

V gene TRBV5-5 combines with J gene TRBJ1-5; D unresolved. The CDR3 has 12 amino acids. Trimming left V 4 bases short and J 5 bases short, with 7 bases between. CDR1 is SGHKS, CDR2 YYEKEE, per germline (reference sequence). The CDR3 is CASSGLDQPQHF. DNA of the CDR3: TGTGCCAGCAGCGGACTGGATCAGCCCCAGCATTTT.

The V and J genes are TRBV3-1 (or the pseudogene TRBV3-2) and TRBJ2-5; 9 bases line up with TRBD2. Germline CDR1 reads LGHDT; CDR2 reads YNNKEL (reference sequence). V was pared by 3 bases and J by 5 bases, with 7 bases of the junction left unmatched. The CDR3 extends over 15 amino acids. CDR3 sequence: CASSHGLAGLETQYF. The CDR3 nucleotides are TGTGCCAGCAGCCACGGCCTAGCGGGGCTGGAGACCCAGTACTTC.

The rearrangement uses TRBV5-4 and TRBJ1-3, with a tentative D call TRBD1 (5 bases). Between the trimmed V and J ends, which lost 1 base and 3 bases, there was a span of 11 bases. The V gene's germline CDR1 is SGHNT and CDR2 YYREEE (reference sequence). The CDR3 contains 15 residues. CDR3 DNA sequence: TGTGCCAGCAGCTTGAGCCAGGGAGGTGGAAACACCATATATTTT. This gives the protein CASSLSQGGGNTIYF.

A word on this clone: A read error may account for a junction end that differs from germline. The J gene is TRBJ1-2, the V gene TRBV10-2; D gene unclear. Per the germline V gene, CDR1 is WSHSY and CDR2 is SAAADI. The CDR3 is 15 amino acids. CDR3 region: CASGDLQLPSYGYTF. The CDR3, as DNA: TGCGCCAGCGGTGATCTACAGTTACCCAGCTATGGCTACACCTTC.

The chain combines TRBV9 with TRBJ1-5; D is perhaps TRBD1 (6 bases). This CDR3 is 13 amino acids long. Germline loops: CDR1 SGDLS, CDR2 YYNGEE. V was trimmed by 3 bases and J by 3 bases, leaving 7 bases between them. The CDR3 DNA is TGTGCCAGCAGCGGGACAGCCAATCAGCCCCAGCATTTT. It is translated as CASSGTANQPQHF.

The chain recombines TRBV7-9 with TRBJ2-7; 10 positions match TRBD1. The CDR3 has 18 residues. With 6 bases clipped from V and 7 bases from J, the junction kept 21 bases outside the gene matches. Germline-derived CDR1 and CDR2 are SEHNR and FQNEAQ (reference sequence). Written as DNA, the CDR3 is TGTGCCAGCAGTGGCAACCGGGACAGGGGTTGGGTTACGTTGGAGCAGTACTTC. Translated, it gives CASSGNRDRGWVTLEQYF.

The chain combines TRBV10-2 with TRBJ1-4; perhaps TRBD1 as D (5 bases). Germline loops: CDR1 WSHSY, CDR2 SAAADI. This CDR3 is built from 14 residues. V gave up 8 bases and J gave up 7 bases, with 17 bases separating them. The DNA of the CDR3 is TGCGCCAGCCTCGACCCAGGGCAAAGTGAAAAACTGTTTTTT. Its translation is CASLDPGQSEKLFF.

The chain links TRBV3-1 (or the pseudogene TRBV3-2) to TRBJ1-4; maybe TRBD1 (5 bases). CDR1 is LGHDT, CDR2 YNNKEL, per germline (reference sequence). CDR3 length: 15 amino acids. Trimming took off 4 bases at V and 8 bases at J, with 17 bases between the two ends. As DNA, the CDR3 is TGTGCCAGCAGCCGCGGAGGGATTAGGGGCGAAAAACTGTTTTTT. It translates to CASSRGGIRGEKLFF.

The rearrangement links TRBV7-9 to TRBJ1-4, with TRBD1 identical over 11 bases. The CDR3 is made up of 14 amino acids. Germline values: CDR1 SEHNR, CDR2 FQNEAQ (reference sequence). Losses at the gene ends were 1 base for V and 8 bases for J; bases not matched to a gene: 0. CDR3 region: CASSLGTGGEKLFF. The DNA of the CDR3 is TGTGCCAGCAGCTTAGGGACAGGGGGCGAAAAACTGTTTTTT. The full variable domain, with the rest looked up from reference TRBV7-9 and TRBJ1-4, is DTGVSQNPRHKITKRGQNVTFRCDPISEHNRLYWYRQTLGQGPEFLTYFQNEAQLEKSRLLSDRFSAERPKGSFSTLEIQRTEQGDSAMYLCASSLGTGGEKLFFGSGTQLSVL.

The chain couples TRBV9 to TRBJ2-2, with 7 bases fitting TRBD1. The trim removed 2 bases at V and 0 bases at J, leaving 4 bases unmatched. The CDR3 runs 16 residues. Germline lookup yields CDR1 SGDLS and CDR2 YYNGEE. This CDR3 reads CASSVWDSPNTGELFF. CDR3 sequence (DNA): TGTGCCAGCAGCGTCTGGGACAGCCCGAACACCGGGGAGCTGTTTTTT.

This sequence joins TRBV30 and TRBJ2-3; TRBD2 matches 12 bases. Germline lookup yields CDR1 GTSNPN and CDR2 SVGIG (reference sequence). This CDR3 spans 16 amino acids. With V trimmed by 3 bases and J by 4 bases, 8 bases remained unmatched. This chain's CDR3 is CAWSSSGGGWADTQYF. Here the CDR3 DNA reads TGTGCCTGGAGCTCTAGCGGGGGGGGTTGGGCAGATACGCAGTATTTT.

The chain couples TRBV11-3 to TRBJ1-1; 9 bases are a match to TRBD1. The germline V gene has CDR1 SGHNT and CDR2 YENEEA. The CDR3 has 15 residues. Losses at the gene ends were 6 bases for V and 7 bases for J; bases not matched to a gene: 12. In DNA form, the CDR3 reads TGTGCCAGCAGAGATACAGGGGGCGTCTATTTTGAAGCTTTCTTT. Protein product: CASRDTGGVYFEAFF.

The chain is built from TRBV5-6 and TRBJ1-5; 7 nucleotides align to TRBD1. The CDR3 is 19 amino acids. The V gene's germline CDR1 is SGHDT and CDR2 YYEEEE. The J segment lost 2 bases and the V segment lost 3 bases, leaving 17 bases of the junction unmatched. The CDR3 nucleotides are TGTGCCAGCAGCTCTACAACAGGGGACGGATTTATGCGCAATCAGCCCCAGCATTTT. It encodes CASSSTTGDGFMRNQPQHF. Together with reference TRBV5-6 and TRBJ1-5, the CDR3 gives the full variable domain: DAGVTQSPTHLIKTRGQQVTLRCSPKSGHDTVSWYQQALGQGPQFIFQYYEEEERQRGNFPDRFSGHQFPNYSSELNVNALLLGDSALYLCASSSTTGDGFMRNQPQHFGDGTRLSIL.